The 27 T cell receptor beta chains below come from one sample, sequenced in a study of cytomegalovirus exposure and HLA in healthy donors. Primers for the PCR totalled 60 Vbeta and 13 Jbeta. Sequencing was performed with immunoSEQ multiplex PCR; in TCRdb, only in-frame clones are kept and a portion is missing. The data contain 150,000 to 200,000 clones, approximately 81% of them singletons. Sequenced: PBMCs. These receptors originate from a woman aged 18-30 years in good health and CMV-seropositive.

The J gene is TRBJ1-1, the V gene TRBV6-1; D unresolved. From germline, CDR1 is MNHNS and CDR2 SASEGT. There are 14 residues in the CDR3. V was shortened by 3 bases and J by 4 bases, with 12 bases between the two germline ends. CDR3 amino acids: CASSDGLFSTEAFF. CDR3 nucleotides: TGTGCCAGCAGTGACGGACTTTTCTCCACTGAAGCTTTCTTT.

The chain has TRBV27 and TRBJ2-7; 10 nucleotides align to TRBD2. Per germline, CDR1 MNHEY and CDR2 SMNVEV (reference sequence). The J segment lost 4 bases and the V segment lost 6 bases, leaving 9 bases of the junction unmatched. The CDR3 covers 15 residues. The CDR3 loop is CASSLSGGPQYEQYF. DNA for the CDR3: TGTGCCAGCAGCCTTAGCGGGGGGCCTCAGTACGAGCAGTACTTC.

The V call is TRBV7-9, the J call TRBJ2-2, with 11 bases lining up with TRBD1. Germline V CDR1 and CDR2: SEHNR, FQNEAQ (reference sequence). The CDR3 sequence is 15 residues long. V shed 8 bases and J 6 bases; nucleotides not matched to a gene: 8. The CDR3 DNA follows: TGTGCCAGCGGACAGGGGGCAGGTAGTGCCGGGGAGCTGTTTTTT. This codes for CASGQGAGSAGELFF.

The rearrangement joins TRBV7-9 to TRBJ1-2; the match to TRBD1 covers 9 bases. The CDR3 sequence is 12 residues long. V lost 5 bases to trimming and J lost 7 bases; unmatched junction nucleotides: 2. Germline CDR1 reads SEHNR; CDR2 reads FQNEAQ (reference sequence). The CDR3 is CASSPQGAGYTF. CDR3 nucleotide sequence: TGTGCCAGCAGCCCACAGGGGGCTGGCTACACCTTC.

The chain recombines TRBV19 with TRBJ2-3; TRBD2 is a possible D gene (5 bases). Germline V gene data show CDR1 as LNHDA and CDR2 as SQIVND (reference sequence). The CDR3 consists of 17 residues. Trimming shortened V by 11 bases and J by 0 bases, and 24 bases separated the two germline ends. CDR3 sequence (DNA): TGTGCCGGGCCGTGTACTGCCAGAGCGGTGAGCACAGATACGCAGTATTTT. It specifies CAGPCTARAVSTDTQYF.

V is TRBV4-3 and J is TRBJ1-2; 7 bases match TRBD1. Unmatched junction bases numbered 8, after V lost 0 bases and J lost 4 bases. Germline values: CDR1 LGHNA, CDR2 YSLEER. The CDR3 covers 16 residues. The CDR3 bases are TGCGCCAGCAGCCAAGAGCCGATGGACAGGTTCTATGGCTACACCTTC. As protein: CASSQEPMDRFYGYTF.

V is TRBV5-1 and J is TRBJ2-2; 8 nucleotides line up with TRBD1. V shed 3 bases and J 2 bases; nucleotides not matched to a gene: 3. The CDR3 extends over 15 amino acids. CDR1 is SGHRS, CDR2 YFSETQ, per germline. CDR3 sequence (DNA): TGCGCCAGCAGCTGGACAGGGCTCAACACCGGGGAGCTGTTTTTT. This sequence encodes CASSWTGLNTGELFF.

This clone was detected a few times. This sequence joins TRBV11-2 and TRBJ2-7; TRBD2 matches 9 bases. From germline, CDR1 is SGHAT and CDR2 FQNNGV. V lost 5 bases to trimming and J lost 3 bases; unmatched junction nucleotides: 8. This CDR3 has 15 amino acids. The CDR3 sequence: CASSKRTSDHYEQYF. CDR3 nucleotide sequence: TGTGCCAGCAGCAAGCGGACTAGCGATCACTACGAGCAGTACTTC.

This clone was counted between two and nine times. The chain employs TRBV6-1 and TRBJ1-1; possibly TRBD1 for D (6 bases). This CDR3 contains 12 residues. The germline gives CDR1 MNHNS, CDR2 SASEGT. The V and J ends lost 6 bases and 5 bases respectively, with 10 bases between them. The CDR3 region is CASRQGRTEAFF. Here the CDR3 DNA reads TGTGCCAGCAGACAGGGAAGGACTGAAGCTTTCTTT.

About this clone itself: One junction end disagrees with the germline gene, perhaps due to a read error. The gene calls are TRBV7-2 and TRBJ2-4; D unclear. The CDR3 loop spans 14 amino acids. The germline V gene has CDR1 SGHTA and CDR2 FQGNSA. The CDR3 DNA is TGTGCCAGCAGCTCCCCAGGCCCCAAAAACAGTCAGTACTTC. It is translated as CASSSPGPKNSQYF. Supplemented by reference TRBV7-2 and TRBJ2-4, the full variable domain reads GAGVSQSPSNKVTEKGKDVELRCDPISGHTALYWYRQSLGQGLEFLIYFQGNSAPDKSGLPSDRFSAERTGGSVSTLTIQRTQQEDSAVYLCASSSPGPKNSQYFGAGTRLSVL.

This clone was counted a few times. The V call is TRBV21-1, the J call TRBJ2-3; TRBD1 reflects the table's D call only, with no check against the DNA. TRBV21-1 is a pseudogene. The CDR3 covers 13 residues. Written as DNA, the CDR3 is TGTGCCAGCAGCAAACAGGGCTCAGATACGCAGTATTTT. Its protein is CASSKQGSDTQYF.

CDR3 region: CASSLNSNEQFF. As DNA, the CDR3 is TGTGCCAGCAGCTTAAATTCGAATGAGCAGTTCTTC. The chain is built from TRBV7-3 and TRBJ2-1; D remains unclear. Trimming removed 1 base from V and 7 bases from J, with 5 bases in between. Germline lookup yields CDR1 SGHTA and CDR2 FQGTGA. The CDR3 totals 12 residues. The variable domain in full, completed from reference TRBV7-3 and TRBJ2-1, reads GAGVSQTPSNKVTEKGKYVELRCDPISGHTALYWYRQSLGQGPEFLIYFQGTGAADDSGLPNDRFFAVRPEGSVSTLKIQRTERGDSAVYLCASSLNSNEQFFGPGTRLTVL.

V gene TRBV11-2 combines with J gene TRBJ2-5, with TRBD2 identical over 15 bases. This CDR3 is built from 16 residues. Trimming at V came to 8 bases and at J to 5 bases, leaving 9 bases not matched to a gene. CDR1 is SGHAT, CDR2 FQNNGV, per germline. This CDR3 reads CASGRTSGGAGETQYF. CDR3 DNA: TGTGCCAGCGGGCGGACTAGCGGGGGGGCTGGGGAGACCCAGTACTTC.

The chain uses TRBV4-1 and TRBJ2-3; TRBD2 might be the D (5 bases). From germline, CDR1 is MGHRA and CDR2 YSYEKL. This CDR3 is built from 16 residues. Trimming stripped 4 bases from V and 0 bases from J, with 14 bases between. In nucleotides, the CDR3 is TGCGCCAGCAGCCCCAGCGGCGGGCAAAGCACAGATACGCAGTATTTT. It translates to CASSPSGGQSTDTQYF.

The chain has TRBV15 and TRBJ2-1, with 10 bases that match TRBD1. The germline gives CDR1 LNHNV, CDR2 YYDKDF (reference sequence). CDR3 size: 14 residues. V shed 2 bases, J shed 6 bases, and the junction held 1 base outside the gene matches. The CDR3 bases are TGTGCCACCAGCAGACGGACAGGGGGCAATGAGCAGTTCTTC. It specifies CATSRRTGGNEQFF.

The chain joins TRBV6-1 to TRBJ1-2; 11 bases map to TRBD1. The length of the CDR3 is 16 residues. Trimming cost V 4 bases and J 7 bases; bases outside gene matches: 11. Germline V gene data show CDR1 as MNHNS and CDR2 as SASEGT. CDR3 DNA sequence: TGTGCCAGCAGTGGGACAGGGGGCGCCGCTGTATTTGGCTACACCTTC. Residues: CASSGTGGAAVFGYTF.

CDR3 loop: CASSLGRGYRAGYTF. In nucleotides, the CDR3 is TGTGCCAGCAGTTTGGGGCGCGGGTACAGGGCTGGCTACACCTTC. The V gene is TRBV28, the J gene TRBJ1-2; D is possibly TRBD1 (6 bases). Trimming removed 3 bases at V and 7 bases at J, with 18 bases between. Germline lookup yields CDR1 MDHEN and CDR2 SYDVKM. CDR3 size: 15 residues.

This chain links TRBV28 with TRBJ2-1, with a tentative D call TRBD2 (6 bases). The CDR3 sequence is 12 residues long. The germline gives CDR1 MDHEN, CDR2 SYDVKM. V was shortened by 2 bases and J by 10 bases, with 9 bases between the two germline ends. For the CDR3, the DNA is TGTGCCAGCAGTTTACGGGCGGGAGAGCAGTTCTTC. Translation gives CASSLRAGEQFF.

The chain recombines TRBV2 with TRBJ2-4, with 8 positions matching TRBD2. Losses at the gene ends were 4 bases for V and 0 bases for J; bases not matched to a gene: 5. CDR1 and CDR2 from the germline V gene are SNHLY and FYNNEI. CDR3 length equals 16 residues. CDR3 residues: CASSGPGGLAKNIQYF. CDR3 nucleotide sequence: TGTGCCAGCAGTGGGCCGGGGGGGCTAGCCAAAAACATTCAGTACTTC.

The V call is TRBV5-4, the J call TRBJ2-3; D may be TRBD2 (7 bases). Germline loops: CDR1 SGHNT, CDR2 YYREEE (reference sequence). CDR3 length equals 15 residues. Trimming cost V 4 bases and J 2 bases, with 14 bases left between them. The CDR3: CASSPGGGDTDTQYF. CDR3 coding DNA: TGTGCCAGCAGCCCTGGAGGGGGGGACACAGATACGCAGTATTTT.

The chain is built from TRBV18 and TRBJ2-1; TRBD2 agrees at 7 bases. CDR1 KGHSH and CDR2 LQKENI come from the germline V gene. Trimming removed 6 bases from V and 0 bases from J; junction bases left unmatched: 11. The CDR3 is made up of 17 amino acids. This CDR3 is CASSPPSGESSYNEQFF. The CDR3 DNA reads TGTGCCAGCTCCCCTCCCAGCGGGGAGAGCTCCTACAATGAGCAGTTCTTC.

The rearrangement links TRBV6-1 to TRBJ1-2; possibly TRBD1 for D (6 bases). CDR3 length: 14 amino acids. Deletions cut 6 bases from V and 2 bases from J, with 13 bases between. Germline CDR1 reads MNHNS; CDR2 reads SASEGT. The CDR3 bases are TGTGCCAGCAGCGCAGGGACAACCAACTATGGCTACACCTTC. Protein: CASSAGTTNYGYTF.

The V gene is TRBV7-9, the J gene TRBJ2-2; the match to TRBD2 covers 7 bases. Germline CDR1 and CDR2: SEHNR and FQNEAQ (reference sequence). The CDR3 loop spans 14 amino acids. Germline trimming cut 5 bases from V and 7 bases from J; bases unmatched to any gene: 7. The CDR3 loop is CASSPAGEGGELFF. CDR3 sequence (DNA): TGTGCCAGCAGCCCTGCCGGGGAGGGCGGGGAGCTGTTTTTT.

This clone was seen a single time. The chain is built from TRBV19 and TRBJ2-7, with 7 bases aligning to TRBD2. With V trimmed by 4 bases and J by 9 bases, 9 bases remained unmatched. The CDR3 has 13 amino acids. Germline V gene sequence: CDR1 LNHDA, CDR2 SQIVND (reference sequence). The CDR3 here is CASSTGGRTVQYF. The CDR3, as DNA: TGTGCCAGTAGTACCGGGGGGAGGACGGTGCAGTACTTC.

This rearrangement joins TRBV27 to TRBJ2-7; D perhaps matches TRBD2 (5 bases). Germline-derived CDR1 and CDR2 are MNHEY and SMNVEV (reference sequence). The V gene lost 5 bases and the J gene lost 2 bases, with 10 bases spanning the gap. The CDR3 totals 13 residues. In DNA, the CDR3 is TGTGCCAGCAGTAACGGGCGGGCCTACGAGCAGTACTTC. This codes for CASSNGRAYEQYF.

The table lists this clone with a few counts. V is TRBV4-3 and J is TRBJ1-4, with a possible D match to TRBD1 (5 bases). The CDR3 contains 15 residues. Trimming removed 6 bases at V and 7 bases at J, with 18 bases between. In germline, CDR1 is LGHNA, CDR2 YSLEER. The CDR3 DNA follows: TGCGCCAGCAGTTTGTCTCAGGGATCTGGTGAAAAACTGTTTTTT. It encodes CASSLSQGSGEKLFF.

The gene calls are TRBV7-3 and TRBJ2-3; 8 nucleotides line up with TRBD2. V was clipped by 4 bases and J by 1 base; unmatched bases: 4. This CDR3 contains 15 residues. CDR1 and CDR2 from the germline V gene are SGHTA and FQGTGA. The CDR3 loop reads CASSSQAGGTDTQYF. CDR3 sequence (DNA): TGTGCCAGCAGCTCCCAAGCGGGGGGCACAGATACGCAGTATTTT. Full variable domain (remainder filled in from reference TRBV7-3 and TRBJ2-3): GAGVSQTPSNKVTEKGKYVELRCDPISGHTALYWYRQSLGQGPEFLIYFQGTGAADDSGLPNDRFFAVRPEGSVSTLKIQRTERGDSAVYLCASSSQAGGTDTQYFGPGTRLTVL.